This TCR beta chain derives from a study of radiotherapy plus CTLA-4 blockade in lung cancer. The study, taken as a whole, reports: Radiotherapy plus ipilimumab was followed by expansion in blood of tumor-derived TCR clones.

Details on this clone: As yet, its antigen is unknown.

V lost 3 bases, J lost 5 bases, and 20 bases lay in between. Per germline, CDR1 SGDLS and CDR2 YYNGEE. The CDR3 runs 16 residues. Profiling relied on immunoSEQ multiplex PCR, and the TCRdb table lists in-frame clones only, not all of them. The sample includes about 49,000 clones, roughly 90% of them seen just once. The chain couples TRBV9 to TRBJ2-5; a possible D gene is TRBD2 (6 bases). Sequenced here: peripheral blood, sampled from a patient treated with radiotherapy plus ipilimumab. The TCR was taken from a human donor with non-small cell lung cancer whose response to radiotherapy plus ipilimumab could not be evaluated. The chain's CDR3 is CASSAGGGNGAETQYF. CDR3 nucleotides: TGTGCCAGCAGCGCCGGTGGGGGGAACGGCGCCGAGACCCAGTACTTC. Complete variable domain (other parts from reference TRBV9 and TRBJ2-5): DSGVTQTPKHLITATGQRVTLRCSPRSGDLSVYWYQQSLDQGLQFLIQYYNGEERAKGNILERFSAQQFPDLHSELNLSSLELGDSALYFCASSAGGGNGAETQYFGPGTRLLVL.